This passage covers 27 T cell receptor beta chains from one sample sequenced in a study of regulatory T cells in long-lasting Graves disease. This sample's time point: newly diagnosed GD, antithyroid drugs for less than 3 months. Making the TCR library involved RNA that had been extracted from PBMCs. Arm-PCR of CDR3 regions with iRepertoire HTBI primers generated TCR beta libraries. MiXCR was run by TCRdb on the multiplex PCR reads, yielding one entry per CDR3 protein. The table lists roughly 380,000 distinct CDR3 sequences, around 17% of them singletons, with around 27% in the top ten. These same records also appear under a second study, on T cells in Graves' hyperthyroidism and ophthalmopathy.

The sequencing used peripheral blood mononuclear cells (PBMCs), collected at new diagnosis, from a patient treated with antithyroid drugs. These TCRs come from a middle-aged man with Graves disease.

At least ten counts were recorded for this clonotype. The V gene is TRBV30, the J gene TRBJ2-2, with a weak D call TRBD1 (6 bases). The CDR3 loop spans 13 amino acids. Germline V CDR1 and CDR2: GTSNPN, SVGIG (reference sequence). Trimming shortened V by 0 bases and J by 6 bases, and 8 bases separated the two germline ends. This chain's CDR3 is CAWSVQGSGELFF. CDR3 nucleotide sequence: TGTGCCTGGAGTGTACAGGGATCCGGGGAGCTGTTTTTT.

This clonotype was found many times. The V call is TRBV20-1, the J call TRBJ2-1; no clear D gene. V dropped 2 bases and J dropped 2 bases, with 10 bases sitting between them. CDR3 length: 14 amino acids. Germline CDR1 is DFQATT and CDR2 is SNEGSKA (reference sequence). CDR3 amino acids: CSARSQDAYNEQFF. The CDR3, as DNA: TGCAGTGCTAGAAGTCAGGATGCCTACAATGAGCAGTTCTTC.

This clonotype was found many times. The chain employs TRBV5-1 and TRBJ2-7; 7 nucleotides align to TRBD1. The CDR3 is 16 amino acids. Per the germline V gene, CDR1 is SGHRS and CDR2 is YFSETQ. Germline trimming cut 0 bases from V and 0 bases from J; bases unmatched to any gene: 6. The CDR3 loop reads CASSLEGAASSYEQYF. In DNA form, the CDR3 reads TGCGCCAGCAGCTTGGAGGGGGCAGCCAGCTCCTACGAGCAGTACTTC.

This chain links TRBV2 with TRBJ1-3; D is uncertain. This CDR3 contains 11 residues. Trimming left V 6 bases short and J 6 bases short, with 6 bases between. Per the germline V gene, CDR1 is SNHLY and CDR2 is FYNNEI. This CDR3 reads CASRYSNTIYF. The CDR3, as DNA: TGTGCCAGCAGGTACTCAAACACCATATATTTT.

On this clonotype: Given a much more abundant clone one base away, this may be a read error. V is TRBV28 and J is TRBJ1-4; tentative D call: TRBD1 (6 bases). CDR1 is MDHEN and CDR2 is SYDVKM in the germline V gene. This CDR3 has 16 residues. The CDR3 DNA is TGTGCCAGCAGTTTATCATCGGGGGCCGGAAATGAAGAACTGTTTTTT. Translated: CASSLSSGAGNEELFF.

This clonotype was seen at least ten times. The chain is built from TRBV4-1 and TRBJ2-1; 7 nucleotides agree with TRBD1. The CDR3 consists of 15 residues. Germline assignment: CDR1 MGHRA and CDR2 YSYEKL. V trimming: 2 bases; J trimming: 3 bases; junction bases outside the gene matches: 4. CDR3 DNA sequence: TGCGCCAGCAGCCAAAGACAGGGAAACTACAATGAGCAGTTCTTC. It translates to CASSQRQGNYNEQFF.

This chain connects TRBV5-1 to TRBJ2-2; D perhaps matches TRBD1 (5 bases). This CDR3 comprises 14 residues. Trimming removed 2 bases from V and 3 bases from J, with 8 bases in between. Germline-derived CDR1 and CDR2 are SGHRS and YFSETQ. In DNA form, the CDR3 reads TGCGCCAGCAGCTTACAGGTGGACACCGGGGAGCTGTTTTTT. This encodes CASSLQVDTGELFF.

This clonotype appeared many times. The CDR3 DNA sequence: TGCGCCAGCAGCCAAGGACCTCTGCCCCACAATGAGCAGTTCTTC. Its protein is CASSQGPLPHNEQFF. This chain joins TRBV4-1 and TRBJ2-1; no clear D. The CDR3 length is 15 residues. Trimming shortened V by 1 base and J by 5 bases, and 12 bases separated the two germline ends. The germline V gene encodes CDR1 MGHRA and CDR2 YSYEKL.

This clonotype appeared many times. The DNA of the CDR3 is TGCAGTGCTAGACGTGCTAGCGCTCCCGAGACCCAGTACTTC. Amino acid sequence: CSARRASAPETQYF. The chain couples TRBV20-1 to TRBJ2-5; D might be TRBD2 (6 bases). There are 14 residues in the CDR3. Trimming cost V 2 bases and J 5 bases, with 15 bases left between them. Germline loops: CDR1 DFQATT, CDR2 SNEGSKA (reference sequence).

Points on this clonotype: The junction differs from germline at one of its ends, possibly a read error. This chain connects TRBV11-2 to TRBJ2-5, with 7 bases fitting TRBD2. The CDR3 sequence is 14 residues long. Germline loops: CDR1 SGHAT, CDR2 FQNNGV. Here the CDR3 DNA reads TGTGTCAGCAGCCAACTGGGGGGGCAAGAGACCCAGTACTTC. Its protein is CVSSQLGGQETQYF.

At least ten counts were recorded for this clonotype. The chain has TRBV2 and TRBJ2-2; D may be TRBD1 (6 bases). V lost 6 bases to trimming and J lost 4 bases, with 24 bases between them. The CDR3 is made up of 18 amino acids. Germline V gene lookup returns CDR1 SNHLY and CDR2 FYNNEI. CDR3 sequence reads: CASRTQADSRWSTGELFF. The CDR3 coding sequence is TGTGCCAGCAGGACCCAGGCGGACAGTCGATGGAGCACCGGGGAGCTGTTTTTT.

The sample holds many counts of this clonotype. The chain joins TRBV5-5 to TRBJ2-7; no clear D gene. This CDR3 spans 14 amino acids. Germline assignment: CDR1 SGHKS and CDR2 YYEKEE (reference sequence). The V end lost 0 bases, the J end lost 0 bases, and 7 bases lay between the germline ends. The CDR3 DNA reads as TGTGCCAGCAGCTTGGTCGCGTACTCCTACGAGCAGTACTTC. Amino acid sequence: CASSLVAYSYEQYF.

This clonotype was observed at least ten times. This chain uses TRBV28 with TRBJ2-5, with 8 bases matching TRBD2. Germline CDR1 and CDR2: MDHEN and SYDVKM. Trimming cost V 2 bases and J 4 bases; bases outside gene matches: 6. The CDR3 is made up of 15 amino acids. This CDR3 is CASSLRGGSAETQYF. CDR3 nucleotide sequence: TGTGCCAGCAGTTTACGGGGGGGCAGCGCAGAGACCCAGTACTTC.

The sample holds a few counts of this clonotype. The genes are TRBV12-3 or TRBV12-4 and TRBJ1-6; a possible D gene is TRBD1 (6 bases). The length of the CDR3 is 14 residues. Trimming shortened V by 4 bases and J by 9 bases, and 13 bases separated the two germline ends. The CDR3 spells CASSSDRLTSPLHF. The DNA of the CDR3 is TGTGCCAGCAGTTCCGACAGGCTTACTTCACCCCTCCACTTT.

The gene calls are TRBV6-1 and TRBJ1-1; TRBD1 might be the D (5 bases). Trimming removed 7 bases from V and 7 bases from J, with 10 bases in between. The CDR3 runs 11 residues. Germline V gene data show CDR1 as MNHNS and CDR2 as SASEGT. CDR3 nucleotides: TGTGCCAGCACCCACGGGGGTGAAGCTTTCTTT. The encoded protein is CASTHGGEAFF.

The rearrangement joins TRBV6-1 to TRBJ1-5; TRBD1 matches at 7 bases. The germline V gene has CDR1 MNHNS and CDR2 SASEGT. With 7 bases clipped from V and 0 bases from J, the junction kept 6 bases outside the gene matches. This CDR3 spans 15 amino acids. DNA for the CDR3: TGTGCCAGCACCGACAGGGTCGCTAGCAATCAGCCCCAGCATTTT. This translates into CASTDRVASNQPQHF.

This clonotype was counted many times. The V and J genes are TRBV6-1 and TRBJ2-1, with 9 bases matching TRBD2. Germline V gene data show CDR1 as MNHNS and CDR2 as SASEGT. The CDR3 is 16 amino acids. V trimming: 7 bases; J trimming: 4 bases; junction bases outside the gene matches: 11. For the CDR3, the DNA is TGTGCCAGCACTCCAAGGCCTAGCGGGATGTACAATGAGCAGTTCTTC. Translation: CASTPRPSGMYNEQFF.

Many counts were recorded for this clonotype. The chain is built from TRBV27 and TRBJ2-7; 11 bases align to TRBD1. The CDR3 length is 17 residues. Germline loops: CDR1 MNHEY, CDR2 SMNVEV (reference sequence). J gave up 2 bases and V 6 bases, and 12 bases lay outside the gene matches. CDR3 residues: CASSLVPGQGVTYEQYF. The CDR3, as DNA: TGTGCCAGCAGCCTAGTCCCGGGACAGGGGGTCACCTACGAGCAGTACTTC.

This clonotype was recorded at least ten times. The chain combines TRBV5-5 with TRBJ1-4; 7 bases align to TRBD1. The CDR3 covers 14 residues. V lost 1 base, J lost 7 bases, and 4 bases stayed unmatched. CDR1 is SGHKS, CDR2 YYEKEE, per germline (reference sequence). The CDR3 region is CASSLQGGREKLFF. DNA of the CDR3: TGTGCCAGCAGCTTGCAGGGGGGGCGTGAAAAACTGTTTTTT.

This clonotype was recorded at least ten times. The chain recombines TRBV2 with TRBJ1-2, with unresolved D. The CDR3 totals 14 residues. CDR1 and CDR2 from the germline V gene are SNHLY and FYNNEI. V lost 11 bases and J 1 base, leaving 17 bases between the germline ends. The CDR3 spells CAGPPPGVNYGYTF. The CDR3 DNA is TGTGCCGGTCCTCCCCCTGGAGTTAACTATGGCTACACCTTC.

This clonotype was detected many times. This sequence joins TRBV18 and TRBJ2-5, with TRBD2 matching over 8 bases. The CDR3 has 16 residues. With 1 base clipped from V and 3 bases from J, the junction kept 7 bases outside the gene matches. Germline V gene sequence: CDR1 KGHSH, CDR2 LQKENI. This CDR3 is CASSPLGTAGEETQYF. The CDR3 nucleotides read TGTGCCAGCTCACCACTGGGAACAGCGGGAGAAGAGACCCAGTACTTC.

J is TRBJ2-5 and V is TRBV2, with TRBD2 as a possible D gene (6 bases). V lost 6 bases and J 2 bases, leaving 16 bases between the germline ends. CDR1 and CDR2 (germline): SNHLY, FYNNEI. This CDR3 comprises 15 residues. The CDR3 here is CASSPDGGNQETQYF. Here the CDR3 DNA reads TGTGCCAGCAGCCCGGACGGAGGGAATCAAGAGACCCAGTACTTC.

The chain employs TRBV5-6 and TRBJ2-7, with 11 bases aligning to TRBD1. CDR1 SGHDT and CDR2 YYEEEE come from the germline V gene. Trimming removed 7 bases from V and 3 bases from J; junction bases left unmatched: 9. The length of the CDR3 is 15 residues. DNA of the CDR3: TGTGCCAGCGGGGAATTGGGACAGGGGGACTACGAGCAGTACTTC. Amino acids: CASGELGQGDYEQYF.

The table lists this clonotype with many counts. V usage is TRBV5-1 and J usage is TRBJ2-7; D perhaps matches TRBD2 (6 bases). Germline V CDR1 and CDR2: SGHRS, YFSETQ. The CDR3 is 17 amino acids. V was pared by 4 bases and J by 0 bases, with 20 bases between. The CDR3 DNA follows: TGCGCCAGCAGCCCCTCCCCGGGGGAGCGGAGCTCCTACGAGCAGTACTTC. It translates to CASSPSPGERSSYEQYF.

The sample holds a few counts of this clonotype. Being one base from a much bigger clone, this may be a read error. CDR3 bases: TGCAGTGCTAGAGACCGGGACTGGCAAGAGACCCAGTACTTC. Protein: CSARDRDWQETQYF. The genes are TRBV20-1 and TRBJ2-5, with a tentative D call TRBD2 (6 bases). V was shortened by 0 bases and J by 2 bases, with 10 bases between the two germline ends. The germline V gene encodes CDR1 DFQATT and CDR2 SNEGSKA (reference sequence). This CDR3 comprises 14 residues.

The sample holds many counts of this clonotype. The rearrangement joins TRBV30 to TRBJ2-7; 10 bases agree with TRBD2. CDR1 GTSNPN and CDR2 SVGIG come from the germline V gene (reference sequence). The length of the CDR3 is 13 residues. The trim removed 3 bases at V and 5 bases at J, leaving 4 bases unmatched. The CDR3 is CAWRIAGGDEQYF. The DNA of the CDR3 is TGTGCCTGGAGGATAGCGGGGGGCGACGAGCAGTACTTC.

At least ten counts were recorded for this clonotype. The chain is built from TRBV28 and TRBJ2-3, with TRBD2 identical over 10 bases. V lost 4 bases to trimming and J lost 4 bases; unmatched junction nucleotides: 5. Germline CDR1 reads MDHEN; CDR2 reads SYDVKM. This CDR3 has 15 amino acids. CDR3 sequence (DNA): TGTGCCAGCAGTTCAGCGGGGGGGCAGGCAGATACGCAGTATTTT. Amino acid sequence: CASSSAGGQADTQYF.